These 30 T cell receptor beta chains were all obtained from the same sample, sequenced in a study of T cell responses to AZD1222 COVID-19 vaccine. Data came from immunoSEQ multiplex PCR; TCRdb stores just in-frame clones and leaves some out. This table has some 170,000 clones, approximately 90% appearing once. The source material was peripheral blood, sampled 28 days after the second AZD1222 dose. These TCRs come from an adult who received the AZD1222 COVID-19 vaccine.

V gene TRBV10-3 combines with J gene TRBJ1-2; perhaps TRBD1 as D (6 bases). This CDR3 contains 13 residues. V was cut by 5 bases and J by 2 bases, with 9 bases left in between. Per the germline V gene, CDR1 is ENHRY and CDR2 is SYGVKD. CDR3 region: CAISNRENYGYTF. The CDR3 DNA reads as TGTGCCATCAGTAACAGGGAAAACTATGGCTACACCTTC.

The chain employs TRBV19 and TRBJ1-5; possible D gene TRBD1, 5 bases. Trimming pared 6 bases from V and 0 bases from J, leaving 12 bases between. The CDR3 sequence is 15 residues long. CDR1 and CDR2 (germline): LNHDA, SQIVND (reference sequence). In DNA, the CDR3 is TGTGCCAGTAGGACTGGGACGGCTAGCAATCAGCCCCAGCATTTT. Amino acid sequence: CASRTGTASNQPQHF.

This clone was counted once. This sequence joins TRBV15 and TRBJ1-5; possible D gene TRBD1, 6 bases. This CDR3 is 14 amino acids long. V was shortened by 1 base and J by 5 bases, with 9 bases between the two germline ends. CDR1 LNHNV and CDR2 YYDKDF come from the germline V gene (reference sequence). The chain's CDR3 is CATSRGGRDQPQHF. The CDR3 nucleotides are TGTGCCACCAGCAGAGGGGGGCGGGATCAGCCCCAGCATTTT.

CDR3 loop: CASSHGTGGSGYTF. In nucleotides, the CDR3 is TGCGCCAGCAGCCACGGTACAGGGGGCTCCGGCTACACCTTC. The V gene is TRBV5-1, the J gene TRBJ1-2, with 9 bases fitting TRBD1. This CDR3 contains 14 residues. The V segment lost 4 bases and the J segment 8 bases; nucleotides outside the gene matches: 9. Germline lookup yields CDR1 SGHRS and CDR2 YFSETQ. The variable domain in full, with the rest retrieved from reference TRBV5-1 and TRBJ1-2, is KAGVTQTPRYLIKTRGQQVTLSCSPISGHRSVSWYQQTPGQGLQFLFEYFSETQRNKGNFPGRFSGRQFSNSRSEMNVSTLELGDSALYLCASSHGTGGSGYTFGSGTRLTVV.

The rearrangement joins TRBV5-5 to TRBJ1-1; TRBD1 matches 9 bases. Germline CDR1 is SGHKS and CDR2 is YYEKEE (reference sequence). The CDR3 runs 17 residues. The V segment lost 4 bases and the J segment 4 bases; nucleotides outside the gene matches: 14. The CDR3 spells CASSVTGGPGVRTEAFF. In DNA form, the CDR3 reads TGTGCCAGCAGCGTAACAGGGGGCCCCGGGGTTCGCACTGAAGCTTTCTTT. Together with reference TRBV5-5 and TRBJ1-1, the CDR3 gives the full variable domain: DAGVTQSPTHLIKTRGQQVTLRCSPISGHKSVSWYQQVLGQGPQFIFQYYEKEERGRGNFPDRFSARQFPNYSSELNVNALLLGDSALYLCASSVTGGPGVRTEAFFGQGTRLTVV.

The chain has TRBV5-1 and TRBJ2-3; tentatively, D is TRBD1 (5 bases). Germline CDR1 SGHRS, CDR2 YFSETQ. CDR3 length: 16 amino acids. Between the trimmed V and J ends, which lost 5 bases and 1 base, there was a span of 17 bases. This CDR3 is CASRARALGGTDTQYF. In nucleotides, the CDR3 is TGCGCCAGCAGGGCCAGGGCCCTTGGGGGCACAGATACGCAGTATTTT.

This chain links TRBV7-2 with TRBJ1-5; D unclear. V lost 5 bases and J 2 bases, leaving 16 bases between the germline ends. This CDR3 region has 16 residues. Germline CDR1 is SGHTA and CDR2 is FQGNSA. For the CDR3, the DNA is TGTGCCAGCAGCCCACAAACGGACCTTGGCAATCAGCCCCAGCATTTT. Its translation is CASSPQTDLGNQPQHF.

In this sample, this clone turned up a few times. The chain links TRBV2 to TRBJ2-5; D not certain. This CDR3 comprises 12 residues. Looked up from germline, CDR1 is SNHLY and CDR2 is FYNNEI. With 3 bases removed from V and 5 bases from J, the gap between germline ends came to 7 bases. The CDR3 DNA reads TGTGCCAGCAGTGACGATAAGGAGACCCAGTACTTC. Translated: CASSDDKETQYF.

This rearrangement joins TRBV9 to TRBJ1-2; no clear D. Germline V gives CDR1 SGDLS, CDR2 YYNGEE. Deletions cut 4 bases from V and 7 bases from J, with 17 bases between. The CDR3 has 14 amino acids. CDR3 in DNA: TGTGCCAGCAGCAACTTTGACGGTCGGCGTGGCTACACCTTC. Translation: CASSNFDGRRGYTF.

The DNA of the CDR3 is TGTGCCAGCTCACCACAGGGGGCGAACACTGAAGCTTTCTTT. Encoded protein: CASSPQGANTEAFF. V gene TRBV18 combines with J gene TRBJ1-1, with 7 bases that match TRBD1. The CDR3 is 14 residues long. In germline, CDR1 is KGHSH, CDR2 LQKENI. V lost 1 base, J lost 1 base, and 0 bases stayed unmatched.

The V call is TRBV5-4, the J call TRBJ1-1, with D maybe TRBD1 (5 bases). In germline, CDR1 is SGHNT, CDR2 YYREEE (reference sequence). The length of the CDR3 is 14 residues. The germline V and J ends were trimmed by 0 bases and 7 bases, with 13 bases remaining between them. The CDR3 sequence is CASSLAGRAVEAFF. In nucleotides, the CDR3 is TGTGCCAGCAGCTTGGCCGGCAGGGCTGTTGAAGCTTTCTTT.

The chain uses TRBV18 and TRBJ1-5; no firm D call. V lost 1 base, J lost 3 bases, and 7 bases lay in between. Germline loops: CDR1 KGHSH, CDR2 LQKENI. The CDR3 runs 14 residues. The CDR3 region is CASSPRSNNQPQHF. In DNA form, the CDR3 reads TGTGCCAGCTCACCACGGTCGAACAATCAGCCCCAGCATTTT.

The rearrangement uses TRBV20-1 and TRBJ1-6; D call uncertain. The CDR3 has 11 residues. Germline CDR1 is DFQATT and CDR2 is SNEGSKA (reference sequence). Trimming shortened V by 5 bases and J by 9 bases, and 8 bases separated the two germline ends. Here the CDR3 reads CSAADGSPLHF. The CDR3 DNA is TGCAGTGCTGCCGACGGTTCACCCCTCCACTTT.

The chain couples TRBV3-1 (or the pseudogene TRBV3-2) to TRBJ1-4; 7 bases are a match to TRBD1. J lost 8 bases, V lost 4 bases, and 10 bases had no gene match. Germline lookup yields CDR1 LGHDT and CDR2 YNNKEL (reference sequence). This CDR3 has 15 amino acids. Here the CDR3 reads CASSRDDRVGEKLFF. CDR3 DNA sequence: TGTGCCAGCAGCCGAGACGACAGGGTGGGAGAAAAACTGTTTTTT.

The J gene is TRBJ2-7, the V gene TRBV5-1, with TRBD2 identical over 8 bases. J lost 5 bases, V lost 4 bases, and 5 bases had no gene match. The germline V gene encodes CDR1 SGHRS and CDR2 YFSETQ. The CDR3 covers 13 residues. The CDR3 region has the DNA TGCGCCAGCAGCCCGGGGGGGAGGGACGAGCAGTACTTC. Its protein product is CASSPGGRDEQYF.

The chain links TRBV2 to TRBJ2-6; D gene uncertain. The CDR3 is made up of 16 amino acids. Trimming pared 2 bases from V and 0 bases from J, leaving 8 bases between. CDR1 and CDR2 from the germline V gene are SNHLY and FYNNEI. CDR3 amino acids: CASSERAFSGANVLTF. In nucleotides, the CDR3 is TGTGCCAGCAGTGAACGGGCCTTCTCTGGGGCCAACGTCCTGACTTTC.

The chain is built from TRBV7-8 and TRBJ1-3; no reliable D call. Germline V CDR1 and CDR2: SGHVS, FQNEAQ. Between the trimmed V and J ends, which lost 3 bases and 7 bases, there was a span of 22 bases. The CDR3 sequence is 17 residues long. The CDR3: CASSLAVDVAGANTIYF. For the CDR3, the DNA is TGTGCCAGCAGCTTGGCCGTGGACGTAGCGGGAGCGAACACCATATATTTT.

The V and J genes are TRBV19 and TRBJ1-5, with D uncertain. Germline-derived CDR1 and CDR2 are LNHDA and SQIVND (reference sequence). This CDR3 contains 13 residues. The V gene lost 9 bases and the J gene lost 5 bases, with 14 bases spanning the gap. CDR3 in amino acids: CASSYSNYQPQHF. In DNA, the CDR3 is TGTGCCAGCTCATACAGTAACTATCAGCCCCAGCATTTT.

The chain links TRBV4-1 to TRBJ2-7; D possibly corresponds to TRBD2 (6 bases). Germline lookup yields CDR1 MGHRA and CDR2 YSYEKL. The CDR3 has 13 residues. The V end lost 6 bases, the J end lost 1 base, and 10 bases lay between the germline ends. CDR3 region: CASSRDLSYEQYF. The CDR3 DNA follows: TGCGCCAGCAGTCGGGACTTATCCTACGAGCAGTACTTC.

This clone occurred once. J is TRBJ2-5 and V is TRBV20-1, with D uncertain. The CDR3 is 11 residues long. V lost 3 bases and J lost 5, with 7 bases in between. Per germline, CDR1 DFQATT and CDR2 SNEGSKA (reference sequence). The CDR3, as DNA: TGCAGTGCTAGTCGTTTGGAGACCCAGTACTTC. Its protein is CSASRLETQYF.

CDR3 DNA: TGCGCCAGCAGCCAAGGGCAGTCCGCTAATGAAAAACTGTTTTTT. Its translation is CASSQGQSANEKLFF. This chain joins TRBV4-1 and TRBJ1-4, with D unclear. The CDR3 totals 15 residues. In germline, CDR1 is MGHRA, CDR2 YSYEKL. Trimming removed 1 base from V and 3 bases from J, with 9 bases in between.

The J gene is TRBJ1-1, the V gene TRBV12-3 or TRBV12-4; tentative D call: TRBD1 (5 bases). CDR3 length equals 12 residues. V was cut by 4 bases and J by 6 bases, with 9 bases left in between. DNA for the CDR3: TGTGCCAGCAGTTATTTGGGGGCTGAAGCTTTCTTT. Protein sequence: CASSYLGAEAFF.

This sequence joins TRBV6-6 and TRBJ1-2; D possibly corresponds to TRBD1 (6 bases). Trimming removed 2 bases at V and 4 bases at J, with 17 bases between. This CDR3 spans 16 amino acids. The germline V gene encodes CDR1 MNHNY and CDR2 SVGAGI (reference sequence). CDR3 amino acids: CASSYTGPWLGYGYTF. The CDR3 nucleotides read TGTGCCAGCAGTTACACAGGGCCTTGGTTGGGCTATGGCTACACCTTC.

The genes are TRBV5-5 and TRBJ2-5; no firm D call. This CDR3 is built from 11 residues. The germline V gene encodes CDR1 SGHKS and CDR2 YYEKEE (reference sequence). The V and J ends lost 2 bases and 5 bases respectively, with 4 bases between them. In nucleotides, the CDR3 is TGTGCCAGCAGCTTTGACGAGACCCAGTACTTC. Translation: CASSFDETQYF.

This clone has only one observation. This rearrangement joins TRBV6-1 to TRBJ2-2, with D unclear. The CDR3 spans 13 residues. Trimming removed 0 bases from V and 5 bases from J, with 4 bases in between. The germline CDR1 and CDR2 sequences are MNHNS and SASEGT. CDR3 nucleotides: TGTGCCAGCAGTGAAGCCGGGACCGGGGAGCTGTTTTTT. This translates into CASSEAGTGELFF.

The V call is TRBV4-1, the J call TRBJ2-7, with 8 nucleotides matching TRBD1. CDR1 MGHRA and CDR2 YSYEKL come from the germline V gene. The V segment lost 0 bases and the J segment 4 bases; nucleotides outside the gene matches: 5. The CDR3 covers 15 residues. CDR3: CASSQDGRGQYEQYF. The CDR3 DNA sequence: TGCGCCAGCAGCCAAGACGGCAGGGGGCAGTACGAGCAGTACTTC.

The chain combines TRBV28 with TRBJ1-4; the D gene is possibly TRBD1 (6 bases). V was pared by 10 bases and J by 0 bases, with 15 bases between. The CDR3 is 15 amino acids. Germline CDR1 and CDR2: MDHEN and SYDVKM. CDR3 protein: CATDSGAATNEKLFF. CDR3 nucleotide sequence: TGTGCCACCGATTCGGGGGCAGCAACTAATGAAAAACTGTTTTTT. Using reference TRBV28 and TRBJ1-4 for the parts outside the CDR3, the full variable domain is DVKVTQSSRYLVKRTGEKVFLECVQDMDHENMFWYRQDPGLGLRLIYFSYDVKMKEKGDIPEGYSVSREKKERFSLILESASTNQTSMYLCATDSGAATNEKLFFGSGTQLSVL.

This chain joins TRBV3-1 (or the pseudogene TRBV3-2) and TRBJ1-4; D not resolved. The CDR3 consists of 11 residues. V lost 6 bases, J lost 5 bases, and 4 bases lay in between. The germline V gene encodes CDR1 LGHDT and CDR2 YNNKEL (reference sequence). This CDR3 reads CASRGNEKLFF. The CDR3 coding sequence is TGTGCCAGCAGAGGAAATGAAAAACTGTTTTTT.

V and J are TRBV6-6 and TRBJ2-5, with no clear D. Germline assignment: CDR1 MNHNY and CDR2 SVGAGI (reference sequence). The V end lost 0 bases, the J end lost 2 bases, and 7 bases lay between the germline ends. This CDR3 region has 14 residues. CDR3 in amino acids: CASSYSSRQETQYF. The CDR3 DNA is TGTGCCAGCAGTTACTCGAGCCGGCAAGAGACCCAGTACTTC.

V usage is TRBV6-5 and J usage is TRBJ1-4; the D gene is possibly TRBD1 (6 bases). The germline V and J ends were trimmed by 5 bases and 0 bases, with 10 bases remaining between them. CDR3 length: 15 residues. Germline V CDR1 and CDR2: MNHEY, SVGAGI. The CDR3 nucleotides read TGTGCCAGCAGTACGCGGACAGCAACTAATGAAAAACTGTTTTTT. Its translation is CASSTRTATNEKLFF.